A single sample is the source of the 12 T cell receptor beta chains below, sequenced in a study of blood T cell repertoires in COVID-19 (dated by TCRdb to 2018 to 2020). Libraries were constructed by the immunoSEQ multiplex PCR assay. TCRdb limited this immuneACCESS table to in-frame rearrangements with V and J called. A share of clones is missing; checked studies link under half to unresolved V genes, and the rest is unexplained. The sample data list 30,000 to 40,000 clones, and 80% to 90% of these were observed just once. The ten top clones hold 6.3% of the sample. The specimen sequenced was peripheral blood. Receptor source: a human donor in a cohort sampled during active COVID-19.

Notes on this clone: Sequence at one end of the junction differs from germline and may be a read error. The chain combines TRBV5-1 with TRBJ2-1; TRBD2 agrees at 8 bases. This CDR3 has 14 residues. Germline V CDR1 and CDR2: SGHRS, YFSETQ. CDR3 sequence (DNA): TGCGCCAGCGGCTTAGCGGGGCCCTACAATGAGCAGTTCTTC. Protein: CASGLAGPYNEQFF.

This sequence joins TRBV6-5 and TRBJ2-3, with D tentatively TRBD2 (6 bases). V lost 10 bases and J 0 bases, leaving 14 bases between the germline ends. Germline V gene data show CDR1 as MNHEY and CDR2 as SVGAGI. The CDR3 has 14 residues. The CDR3 region is CATGPGLSTDTQYF. CDR3 DNA sequence: TGTGCCACGGGGCCGGGACTGAGCACAGATACGCAGTATTTT.

The chain carries TRBV7-9 and TRBJ1-2; a possible D gene is TRBD1 (6 bases). The V gene's germline CDR1 is SEHNR and CDR2 FQNEAQ (reference sequence). Deletions cut 5 bases from V and 2 bases from J, with 18 bases between. The CDR3 has 16 residues. CDR3: CASSPTTGRTNYGYTF. Here the CDR3 DNA reads TGTGCCAGCAGCCCCACGACAGGAAGGACCAACTATGGCTACACCTTC.

The chain uses TRBV12-5 and TRBJ2-7; 7 positions match TRBD1. The germline V gene has CDR1 LGHNT and CDR2 FRNRAP. V was pared by 5 bases and J by 2 bases, with 6 bases of the junction left unmatched. This CDR3 has 14 amino acids. For the CDR3, the DNA is TGTGCTAGTGGTCAGACAGGGAATACCTACGAGCAGTACTTC. This sequence encodes CASGQTGNTYEQYF. The entire variable domain, with the rest obtained from reference TRBV12-5 and TRBJ2-7, is as follows: DARVTQTPRHKVTEMGQEVTMRCQPILGHNTVFWYRQTMMQGLELLAYFRNRAPLDDSGMPKDRFSAEMPDATLATLKIQPSEPRDSAVYFCASGQTGNTYEQYFGPGTRLTVT.

The rearrangement uses TRBV10-1 and TRBJ2-7, with D perhaps TRBD2 (5 bases). Trimming took 6 bases from V and 5 from J, leaving 17 bases between them. The CDR3 is 14 amino acids. CDR1 and CDR2 from the germline V gene are WNHNN and SYGVQD (reference sequence). Here the CDR3 DNA reads TGCGCCAGCAGGCACAGCGGTAGGTGGAACGAGCAGTACTTC. This encodes CASRHSGRWNEQYF.

J is TRBJ2-1 and V is TRBV11-3, with 7 bases matching TRBD1. Unmatched junction bases numbered 6, after V lost 3 bases and J lost 4 bases. The V gene's germline CDR1 is SGHNT and CDR2 YENEEA. The CDR3 extends over 15 amino acids. This CDR3 is CASSFSTGTYNEQFF. The CDR3 DNA follows: TGTGCCAGCAGCTTTTCGACAGGGACATACAATGAGCAGTTCTTC.

The CDR3 sequence is CASSYSSGGTEAFF. CDR3 DNA: TGTGCCAGCAGTTACTCGAGCGGGGGAACTGAAGCTTTCTTT. The gene calls are TRBV6-6 and TRBJ1-1, with D maybe TRBD1 (5 bases). Germline CDR1 and CDR2: MNHNY and SVGAGI (reference sequence). CDR3 length: 14 amino acids. The V gene lost 0 bases and the J gene lost 5 bases, with 10 bases spanning the gap.

The chain recombines TRBV2 with TRBJ2-3, with a tentative D call TRBD2 (6 bases). With 5 bases removed from V and 2 bases from J, the gap between germline ends came to 17 bases. Germline assignment: CDR1 SNHLY and CDR2 FYNNEI. CDR3 length: 16 residues. The CDR3 bases are TGTGCCAGCAGTACAGCGGGTGGCTTTAACACAGATACGCAGTATTTT. It specifies CASSTAGGFNTDTQYF.

The chain has TRBV6-1 and TRBJ1-3; 7 positions agree with TRBD1. Germline V gives CDR1 MNHNS, CDR2 SASEGT. This CDR3 spans 16 amino acids. The V gene end was trimmed by 3 bases and the J gene end by 2 bases; junction bases not matched to a gene: 7. CDR3 sequence (DNA): TGTGCCAGCAGTGACCGACAGGGCGGAACTGGAAACACCATATATTTT. It specifies CASSDRQGGTGNTIYF.

The chain recombines TRBV7-6 with TRBJ2-1; no definite D call. The CDR3 has 15 amino acids. Trimming shortened V by 1 base and J by 0 bases, and 7 bases separated the two germline ends. CDR1 and CDR2 (germline): SGHVS, FNYEAQ. The CDR3 bases are TGTGCCAGCAGCTTAGTTATCAGCTCCTACAATGAGCAGTTCTTC. The encoded protein is CASSLVISSYNEQFF.

This clone was recorded a few times. This rearrangement joins TRBV7-3 to TRBJ2-6; maybe TRBD1 (6 bases). The germline gives CDR1 SGHTA, CDR2 FQGTGA. The CDR3 spans 19 residues. V lost 5 bases and J lost 0, with 20 bases in between. The CDR3 DNA reads TGTGCCAGCAGCCCCAGCGCAGGACAGTATGGCTCTGGGGCCAACGTCCTGACTTTC. Amino acids: CASSPSAGQYGSGANVLTF. The full variable domain, rest sourced from reference TRBV7-3 and TRBJ2-6, is GAGVSQTPSNKVTEKGKYVELRCDPISGHTALYWYRQSLGQGPEFLIYFQGTGAADDSGLPNDRFFAVRPEGSVSTLKIQRTERGDSAVYLCASSPSAGQYGSGANVLTFGAGSRLTVL.

CDR3 in DNA: TGCGCCAGCAGCTTGGTGGCAGGGAACACCGGGGAGCTGTTTTTT. This translates into CASSLVAGNTGELFF. V and J are TRBV5-1 and TRBJ2-2; D is unresolved. V was cut by 0 bases and J by 1 base, with 7 bases left in between. CDR1 is SGHRS, CDR2 YFSETQ, per germline. This CDR3 comprises 15 residues.